These 21 T cell receptor beta chains share one sample of origin, sequenced in a study of identical twins (TCRdb year 2016). Library preparation was by 5' RACE. The listed sequencing device is Illumina HiSeq 2000. TCRdb cleaned the public reads at Q25 with fastp, built clones with MiXCR and kept in-frame beta chains. Rows are combined by CDR3 protein, so each entry shows the most common genes and DNA. The sample table contains about 550,000 distinct CDR3 sequences; only one count was recorded for 20% to 25% of them. 0.4% to 0.6% of the sample is taken by the ten largest. In addition, the sample was reused for a study of yellow fever vaccine responses in identical twins.

Sequenced input: CD4+ T cells sorted from blood. The source of these receptors is a woman under 30 in good health.

This clonotype showed up just a few times. This chain links TRBV19 with TRBJ1-3; maybe TRBD1 (5 bases). CDR1 is LNHDA, CDR2 SQIVND, per germline (reference sequence). The V gene lost 5 bases and the J gene lost 2 bases, with 10 bases spanning the gap. The CDR3 consists of 14 residues. CDR3 sequence reads: CASSVPGTGNTIYF. DNA of the CDR3: TGTGCCAGTAGTGTGCCAGGGACTGGAAACACCATATATTTT.

The chain employs TRBV13 and TRBJ1-1, with D uncertain. The germline V gene encodes CDR1 PRHDT and CDR2 FYEKMQ (reference sequence). The CDR3 extends over 14 amino acids. Trimming cost V 0 bases and J 2 bases, with 7 bases left between them. This CDR3 is CASSLGRRNTEAFF. The CDR3 nucleotides are TGTGCCAGCAGCTTAGGCCGGAGAAACACTGAAGCTTTCTTT. The full variable domain, rest sourced from reference TRBV13 and TRBJ1-1, is AAGVIQSPRHLIKEKRETATLKCYPIPRHDTVYWYQQGPGQDPQFLISFYEKMQSDKGSIPDRFSAQQFSDYHSELNMSSLELGDSALYFCASSLGRRNTEAFFGQGTRLTVV.

In this sample, this clonotype turned up a few times. This sequence joins TRBV7-2 and TRBJ1-4; no clear D. This CDR3 comprises 13 residues. The germline V gene encodes CDR1 SGHTA and CDR2 FQGNSA. V was pared by 1 base and J by 8 bases, with 8 bases between. Here the CDR3 reads CASSLGPAEKLFF. CDR3 in DNA: TGTGCCAGCAGCTTAGGACCCGCGGAAAAACTGTTTTTT.

This clonotype was observed a handful of times. The chain's CDR3 is CASSLSGDRYF. The CDR3 DNA follows: TGTGCCAGCAGTCTCAGCGGGGACCGGTATTTT. The chain joins TRBV12-3 or TRBV12-4 to TRBJ2-3; TRBD2 agrees at 7 bases. V was pared by 5 bases and J by 14 bases, with 7 bases of the junction left unmatched. This CDR3 is 11 amino acids long.

The chain links TRBV12-3 or TRBV12-4 to TRBJ2-2; D might be TRBD2 (6 bases). CDR3 length: 21 amino acids. V was shortened by 1 base and J by 1 base, with 25 bases between the two germline ends. The CDR3 region is CASSLEQQSGVAVKNTGELFF. In DNA form, the CDR3 reads TGTGCCAGCAGTTTAGAACAGCAGTCGGGAGTTGCGGTAAAGAACACCGGGGAGCTGTTTTTT.

This clonotype was seen more than once but under ten times. This sequence joins TRBV7-9 and TRBJ1-1, with no clear D. Per the germline V gene, CDR1 is SEHNR and CDR2 is FQNEAQ (reference sequence). Trimming stripped 3 bases from V and 10 bases from J, with 18 bases between. The CDR3 sequence is 14 residues long. CDR3 sequence reads: CASSFLTPTEGAFF. CDR3 in DNA: TGTGCCAGCAGCTTTTTGACCCCCACAGAGGGAGCTTTCTTT.

The CDR3 protein is CASSYGTTYNEQFF. CDR3 coding DNA: TGTGCCAGCAGTTACGGGACAACGTACAATGAGCAGTTCTTC. The chain has TRBV6-5 and TRBJ2-1; a weak D match, TRBD1 (6 bases). The CDR3 is 14 residues long. V was trimmed by 2 bases and J by 4 bases, leaving 9 bases between them. Germline V lookup: CDR1 MNHEY, CDR2 SVGAGI.

The gene calls are TRBV12-3 or TRBV12-4 and TRBJ2-3, with TRBD2 as a possible D gene (6 bases). V shed 3 bases and J shed 5 bases, with 12 bases lying between them. The CDR3 is 14 residues long. This CDR3 is CASSFPQGGDTQYF. In nucleotides, the CDR3 is TGTGCCAGCAGTTTTCCCCAGGGAGGAGATACGCAGTATTTT.

The CDR3 DNA is TGTGCCAGCAGTTTCGTAGCGGGACGTTACGAGCAGTACTTC. This sequence encodes CASSFVAGRYEQYF. The rearrangement joins TRBV12-3 or TRBV12-4 to TRBJ2-7, with TRBD2 identical over 8 bases. Trimming at V came to 3 bases and at J to 4 bases, leaving 5 bases not matched to a gene. CDR3 length: 14 amino acids.

The rearrangement joins TRBV12-3 or TRBV12-4 to TRBJ2-4; D not resolved. This CDR3 has 14 amino acids. Trimming left V 7 bases short and J 4 bases short, with 14 bases between. The CDR3 DNA reads as TGTGCCAGCACCCCCGGACCTTTTAAAAACATTCAGTACTTC. Its protein product is CASTPGPFKNIQYF.

This clonotype was picked up a small number of times. The chain recombines TRBV11-2 with TRBJ2-5, with a tentative D call TRBD2 (6 bases). CDR3 size: 16 residues. CDR1 is SGHAT, CDR2 FQNNGV, per germline. Trimming removed 6 bases from V and 4 bases from J, with 21 bases in between. CDR3 sequence (DNA): TGTGCCAGCAGTCCCCCCCCGGGGGAGTCTAGAGAGACCCAGTACTTC. Translation gives CASSPPPGESRETQYF.

This clonotype occurred a few times. The gene calls are TRBV12-5 and TRBJ2-2, with D tentatively TRBD1 (5 bases). CDR3 length equals 14 residues. The germline CDR1 and CDR2 sequences are LGHNT and FRNRAP. The V gene lost 6 bases and the J gene lost 4 bases, with 12 bases spanning the gap. Here the CDR3 DNA reads TGTGCTAGTGGCCCCCAGGGCGGCACCGGGGAGCTGTTTTTT. Its protein product is CASGPQGGTGELFF.

In its sample, this clonotype was seen a few times. The J gene is TRBJ2-7, the V gene TRBV28; TRBD2 matches at 9 bases. Germline V gene sequence: CDR1 MDHEN, CDR2 SYDVKM. The CDR3 sequence is 14 residues long. The ends lost 5 bases at V and 2 bases at J; junction bases unmatched: 4. CDR3 amino acids: CASSLAGMTYEQYV. The CDR3 bases are TGTGCCAGCAGTCTAGCGGGGATGACCTACGAGCAGTACGTC.

This clonotype has more than one count but fewer than ten. Compared with germline, one end of the junction differs, possibly owing to a read error. The chain employs TRBV7-8 and TRBJ2-1; D unclear. The CDR3 consists of 15 residues. Looked up from germline, CDR1 is SGHVS and CDR2 is FQNEAQ. The CDR3 DNA is TGTGCCAGCAGCTTAGCTATGAGCTCCTACAATGAGCAGCTCTTC. As protein: CASSLAMSSYNEQLF.

The chain uses TRBV2 and TRBJ2-7, with D possibly matching TRBD2 (5 bases). This CDR3 comprises 11 residues. Trimming pared 7 bases from V and 3 bases from J, leaving 7 bases between. CDR1 is SNHLY, CDR2 FYNNEI, per germline. The CDR3 sequence is CASTRVYEQYF. The DNA of the CDR3 is TGTGCCAGCACGCGGGTCTACGAGCAGTACTTC.

Only a few counts were recorded for this clonotype. The chain joins TRBV27 to TRBJ2-5, with D maybe TRBD2 (5 bases). Between the trimmed V and J ends, which lost 0 bases and 7 bases, there was a span of 9 bases. The CDR3 loop spans 13 amino acids. Germline V gene lookup returns CDR1 MNHEY and CDR2 SMNVEV (reference sequence). CDR3: CASSLSFEGTQYF. DNA of the CDR3: TGTGCCAGCAGTTTATCGTTTGAGGGGACCCAGTACTTC.

This clonotype was observed at least ten times. The V gene is TRBV11-2, the J gene TRBJ1-2; D might be TRBD1 (6 bases). Germline lookup yields CDR1 SGHAT and CDR2 FQNNGV. Trimming shortened V by 5 bases and J by 5 bases, and 12 bases separated the two germline ends. CDR3 size: 13 residues. The CDR3 region has the DNA TGTGCCAGCAGCCCGACAGGCGATTATGGCTACACCTTC. Its translation: CASSPTGDYGYTF.

This clonotype occurred many times. The rearrangement joins TRBV5-8 to TRBJ1-5; no firm D call. The V end lost 2 bases, the J end lost 2 bases, and 11 bases lay between the germline ends. Germline loops: CDR1 SGHTS, CDR2 YDEGEE. The CDR3 is 15 residues long. The CDR3 reads CASSFDPVGNQPQHF. The CDR3 DNA reads as TGTGCCAGCAGCTTCGACCCGGTAGGCAATCAGCCCCAGCATTTT.

This clonotype was counted only a few times. The gene calls are TRBV4-1 and TRBJ2-7, with TRBD1 matching 7 bases. Germline trimming cut 0 bases from V and 3 bases from J; bases unmatched to any gene: 11. Per germline, CDR1 MGHRA and CDR2 YSYEKL. The CDR3 is 17 amino acids. The CDR3: CASSQDLLWQGDYEQYF. The DNA for the CDR3 is TGCGCCAGCAGCCAAGATCTATTATGGCAGGGGGACTACGAGCAGTACTTC.

The chain employs TRBV4-1 and TRBJ2-3; 7 bases fit TRBD2. The CDR3 is made up of 16 amino acids. Germline assignment: CDR1 MGHRA and CDR2 YSYEKL. J lost 1 base, V lost 0 bases, and 4 bases had no gene match. Here the CDR3 DNA reads TGCGCCAGCAGCCAAGAACGGGGGGTCGGCACAGATACGCAGTATTTT. Amino acids: CASSQERGVGTDTQYF.

The CDR3 coding sequence is TGTGCCAGCAGCCCTGGGGACTACCCAATAATTAACAATGAGCAGTTCTTC. Translating gives CASSPGDYPIINNEQFF. The chain links TRBV11-2 to TRBJ2-1; 7 nucleotides align to TRBD2. This CDR3 has 17 residues. Germline trimming cut 5 bases from V and 5 bases from J; bases unmatched to any gene: 15. CDR1 and CDR2 (germline): SGHAT, FQNNGV.